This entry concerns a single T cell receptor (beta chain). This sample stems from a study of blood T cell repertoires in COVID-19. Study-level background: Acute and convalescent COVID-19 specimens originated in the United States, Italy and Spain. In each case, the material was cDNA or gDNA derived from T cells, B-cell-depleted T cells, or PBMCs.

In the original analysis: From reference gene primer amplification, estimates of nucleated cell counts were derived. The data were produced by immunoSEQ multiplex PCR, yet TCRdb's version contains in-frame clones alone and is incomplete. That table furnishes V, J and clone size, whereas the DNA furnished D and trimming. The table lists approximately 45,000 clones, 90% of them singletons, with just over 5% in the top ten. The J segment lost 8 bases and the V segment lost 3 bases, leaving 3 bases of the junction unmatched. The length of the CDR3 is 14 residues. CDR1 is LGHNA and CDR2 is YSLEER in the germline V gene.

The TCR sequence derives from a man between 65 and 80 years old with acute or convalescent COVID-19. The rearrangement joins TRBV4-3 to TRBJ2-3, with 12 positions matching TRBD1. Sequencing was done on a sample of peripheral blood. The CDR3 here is CASSQGQGAGTQYF. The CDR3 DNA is TGCGCCAGCAGCCAGGGACAGGGGGCGGGTACGCAGTATTTT.